These T cell receptor beta chains were read from a single sample in a study of cytomegalovirus exposure and HLA in healthy donors. Assay used: immunoSEQ multiplex PCR; TCRdb lists only in-frame clones, some missing. The sample holds 150,000 to 200,000 clones, approximately 80% seen once. Sequenced input: PBMCs. These receptors were taken from a woman aged 25 to 39 in good health and CMV-seronegative. Both conserved end residues are part of each CDR3. A D gene is named only where the DNA matches it firmly. Only some rows state a clone size, as once, few, many or a class for expanded clones.

.	13	TRBV29-1	TRBJ1-5	TRBD1	CSVLIQGDQPQHF	TGCAGCGTTCTGATACAGGGGGATCAGCCCCAGCATTTT
.	16	TRBV5-1	TRBJ2-1	TRBD2	CASSLVGLAGYNEQFF	TGCGCCAGCAGCTTGGTAGGACTAGCGGGATACAATGAGCAGTTCTTC
.	15	TRBV6-5	TRBJ2-3	TRBD1	CASSSTTGATDTQYF	TGTGCCAGCAGTTCGACGACAGGGGCCACAGATACGCAGTATTTT
.	12	TRBV19	TRBJ1-2	.	CASSQGDYGYTF	TGTGCCAGTAGCCAGGGTGACTATGGCTACACCTTC
.	14	TRBV27	TRBJ1-1	TRBD1	CASRPDRGNTEAFF	TGTGCCAGCAGACCCGACAGGGGGAACACTGAAGCTTTCTTT
.	16	TRBV19	TRBJ2-5	TRBD1	CASRQRDRGSQETQYF	TGTGCCAGTAGACAAAGGGACAGGGGTAGTCAAGAGACCCAGTACTTC
.	15	TRBV27	TRBJ2-2	TRBD1	CATTRTTGYTGELFF	TGTGCCACCACCCGGACGACAGGGTACACCGGGGAGCTGTTTTTT
.	16	TRBV7-9	TRBJ2-5	TRBD2	CASRKGLAALKETQYF	TGTGCCAGCAGGAAAGGACTAGCAGCCCTTAAGGAGACCCAGTACTTC
.	12	TRBV4-3	TRBJ2-3	.	CASSLAGDTQYF	TGCGCCAGCAGCCTCGCAGGAGATACGCAGTATTTT
.	15	TRBV28	TRBJ1-1	TRBD1	CASSLLDRAGTEAFF	TGTGCCAGCAGTTTATTGGACAGGGCTGGGACTGAAGCTTTCTTT
.	18	TRBV14	TRBJ1-1	.	CASSQNLRRGAGNTEAFF	TGTGCCAGCAGCCAAAACCTCAGGCGGGGGGCTGGGAACACTGAAGCTTTCTTT
.	14	TRBV19	TRBJ1-1	.	CASSYPSHGTEAFF	TGTGCCAGTAGTTACCCCTCCCACGGCACTGAAGCTTTCTTT
.	13	TRBV28	TRBJ1-6	TRBD1	CASFPGTGGTLHF	TGTGCCAGCTTTCCCGGGACAGGGGGTACCCTCCACTTT
few	13	TRBV6-6	TRBJ1-2	TRBD1	CASKGTGEGGYTF	TGTGCCAGCAAGGGGACAGGGGAGGGTGGCTACACCTTC
.	14	TRBV7-9	TRBJ1-2	TRBD1	CASSLGGQLYGYTF	TGTGCCAGCAGCTTAGGGGGACAGCTCTATGGCTACACCTTC
few	16	TRBV5-1	TRBJ2-5	TRBD1	CASSLGQGLHQETQYF	TGCGCCAGCAGCCTGGGACAGGGATTACACCAAGAGACCCAGTACTTC